A selection of T cell receptor beta chains follows, all from one sample in a study of blood T cell repertoires in COVID-19. TCRdb's table, derived via immunoSEQ multiplex PCR, lists solely in-frame clones and lacks some. Of roughly 70,000 clones listed, roughly nine tenths are singletons. Specimen: peripheral blood. The receptors here all came from a woman older than 75 with acute or convalescent COVID-19. The CDR3 runs from the conserved cysteine through the conserved F or W. The order of the fields is CDR3 protein, CDR3 DNA, V gene, J gene, clone size, CDR3 length, D gene. A D gene is named only where the DNA matches it firmly. The size field is filled for only some rows; it gives once, few, many or a size class.

cdr3_aa: CASSLKQGTGNEQFF; cdr3_nt: TGTGCCAGCAGCTTAAAGCAGGGGACCGGCAATGAGCAGTTCTTC; v_call: TRBV7-3; j_call: TRBJ2-1; clone_size: -; cdr3_length: 15; d_call: -
cdr3_aa: CASSPRTGSYEQYF; cdr3_nt: TGTGCCAGCAGTCCCCGGACGGGATCCTACGAGCAGTACTTC; v_call: TRBV27; j_call: TRBJ2-7; clone_size: -; cdr3_length: 14; d_call: -
cdr3_aa: CASSPGTGYAKNIQYF; cdr3_nt: TGTGCCAGCAGCCCAGGGACAGGGTATGCCAAAAACATTCAGTACTTC; v_call: TRBV5-6; j_call: TRBJ2-4; clone_size: -; cdr3_length: 16; d_call: TRBD1
cdr3_aa: CASSSDRGPQKLFF; cdr3_nt: TGTGCCAGCAGTAGCGACAGGGGGCCTCAAAAACTGTTTTTT; v_call: TRBV2; j_call: TRBJ1-4; clone_size: -; cdr3_length: 14; d_call: TRBD1
cdr3_aa: CASSLLRDSEQYF; cdr3_nt: TGTGCCAGCAGTTTACTCAGGGACTCCGAGCAGTACTTC; v_call: TRBV12-3/TRBV12-4; j_call: TRBJ2-7; clone_size: -; cdr3_length: 13; d_call: -
cdr3_aa: CSVVELYGYTF; cdr3_nt: TGCAGCGTTGTAGAGTTATATGGCTACACCTTC; v_call: TRBV29-1; j_call: TRBJ1-2; clone_size: -; cdr3_length: 11; d_call: -
cdr3_aa: CASSLEGGVTDTQYF; cdr3_nt: TGTGCCAGCAGCTTAGAGGGAGGGGTCACAGATACGCAGTATTTT; v_call: TRBV7-9; j_call: TRBJ2-3; clone_size: -; cdr3_length: 15; d_call: TRBD2
cdr3_aa: CASSPEISNQPQHF; cdr3_nt: TGCGCCAGCAGCCCGGAGATTAGCAATCAGCCCCAGCATTTT; v_call: TRBV4-3; j_call: TRBJ1-5; clone_size: -; cdr3_length: 14; d_call: -
cdr3_aa: CASTSGGSQPQHF; cdr3_nt: TGTGCCAGCACTTCGGGGGGCAGTCAGCCCCAGCATTTT; v_call: TRBV6-5; j_call: TRBJ1-5; clone_size: -; cdr3_length: 13; d_call: -
cdr3_aa: CASSREGQGGSPLHF; cdr3_nt: TGTGCCAGCAGCCGGGAGGGACAGGGAGGCTCACCCCTCCACTTT; v_call: TRBV5-5; j_call: TRBJ1-6; clone_size: -; cdr3_length: 15; d_call: TRBD1
cdr3_aa: CASSLQENYGYTF; cdr3_nt: TGTGCCAGCAGTTTACAGGAAAACTATGGCTACACCTTC; v_call: TRBV12-3/TRBV12-4; j_call: TRBJ1-2; clone_size: -; cdr3_length: 13; d_call: -
cdr3_aa: CASSQEPRAASGGWEQYF; cdr3_nt: TGTGCCAGCAGCCAAGAACCCCGAGCGGCTAGCGGGGGATGGGAGCAGTACTTC; v_call: TRBV3-1/TRBV3-2; j_call: TRBJ2-7; clone_size: -; cdr3_length: 18; d_call: TRBD2
cdr3_aa: CASSLEFGGSAEAFF; cdr3_nt: TGTGCCAGCAGCTTAGAATTCGGGGGAAGCGCTGAAGCTTTCTTT; v_call: TRBV7-2; j_call: TRBJ1-1; clone_size: -; cdr3_length: 15; d_call: -
cdr3_aa: CASSVAAGGPYEQYF; cdr3_nt: TGTGCCAGCAGCGTAGCAGCGGGAGGGCCCTACGAGCAGTACTTC; v_call: TRBV9; j_call: TRBJ2-7; clone_size: few; cdr3_length: 15; d_call: TRBD2
cdr3_aa: CASSGGMLTGSQHF; cdr3_nt: TGTGCCAGCAGCGGGGGAATGTTAACGGGGTCCCAGCATTTT; v_call: TRBV28; j_call: TRBJ1-5; clone_size: -; cdr3_length: 14; d_call: -
cdr3_aa: CASSQGTGANYGYTF; cdr3_nt: TGTGCCAGCAGCCAAGGGACAGGGGCTAACTATGGCTACACCTTC; v_call: TRBV3-1/TRBV3-2; j_call: TRBJ1-2; clone_size: -; cdr3_length: 15; d_call: TRBD1
cdr3_aa: CASSPAGGSRYEQYF; cdr3_nt: TGTGCCAGCAGCCCCGCCGGGGGGTCGCGATACGAGCAGTACTTC; v_call: TRBV28; j_call: TRBJ2-7; clone_size: few; cdr3_length: 15; d_call: TRBD2
cdr3_aa: CASSTEGAGYTF; cdr3_nt: TGTGCCAGCAGCACAGAGGGGGCTGGCTACACCTTC; v_call: TRBV11-2; j_call: TRBJ1-2; clone_size: -; cdr3_length: 12; d_call: TRBD1
cdr3_aa: CASSLMIAGNTGELFF; cdr3_nt: TGCGCCAGCAGCTTGATGATAGCGGGAAACACCGGGGAGCTGTTTTTT; v_call: TRBV5-1; j_call: TRBJ2-2; clone_size: -; cdr3_length: 16; d_call: TRBD2
cdr3_aa: CASSLTSQAKTQYF; cdr3_nt: TGCGCCAGCAGCTTGACTAGTCAAGCGAAGACCCAGTACTTC; v_call: TRBV5-1; j_call: TRBJ2-5; clone_size: -; cdr3_length: 14; d_call: -
cdr3_aa: CAISAGEGTGGDSNQPQHF; cdr3_nt: TGTGCCATCAGTGCAGGAGAGGGGACAGGGGGCGATAGCAATCAGCCCCAGCATTTT; v_call: TRBV10-3; j_call: TRBJ1-5; clone_size: -; cdr3_length: 19; d_call: TRBD1
cdr3_aa: CASRGLRNTEAFF; cdr3_nt: TGTGCCAGCAGGGGCCTGAGGAACACTGAAGCTTTCTTT; v_call: TRBV2; j_call: TRBJ1-1; clone_size: -; cdr3_length: 13; d_call: -
cdr3_aa: CASSEALGRNQPQHF; cdr3_nt: TGTGCCAGCAGTGAAGCGCTTGGGAGAAATCAGCCCCAGCATTTT; v_call: TRBV6-1; j_call: TRBJ1-5; clone_size: -; cdr3_length: 15; d_call: -
cdr3_aa: CASIRQGNEKLFF; cdr3_nt: TGTGCCAGCATAAGGCAGGGAAATGAAAAACTGTTTTTT; v_call: TRBV6-5; j_call: TRBJ1-4; clone_size: -; cdr3_length: 13; d_call: -
cdr3_aa: CASSLVGYGYTF; cdr3_nt: TGTGCCAGCAGTTTAGTCGGGTATGGCTACACCTTC; v_call: TRBV28; j_call: TRBJ1-2; clone_size: -; cdr3_length: 12; d_call: -
cdr3_aa: CASSSGGHYEQFF; cdr3_nt: TGTGCCAGCAGCTCGGGAGGGCACTATGAGCAGTTCTTC; v_call: TRBV7-2; j_call: TRBJ2-1; clone_size: once; cdr3_length: 13; d_call: TRBD2
cdr3_aa: CASRPQGPNTEAFF; cdr3_nt: TGTGCCAGCAGACCTCAGGGGCCGAACACTGAAGCTTTCTTT; v_call: TRBV27; j_call: TRBJ1-1; clone_size: -; cdr3_length: 14; d_call: -
cdr3_aa: CASRPRQGSNNSPLHF; cdr3_nt: TGTGCCAGCAGGCCCCGACAGGGTTCGAATAATTCACCCCTCCACTTT; v_call: TRBV28; j_call: TRBJ1-6; clone_size: once; cdr3_length: 16; d_call: TRBD1
cdr3_aa: CASSQRVDEQYF; cdr3_nt: TGTGCCAGCAGCCAACGGGTGGACGAGCAGTACTTC; v_call: TRBV4-2; j_call: TRBJ2-7; clone_size: -; cdr3_length: 12; d_call: -
cdr3_aa: CASSPGAGATGYTF; cdr3_nt: TGTGCCAGCAGCCCCGGGGCAGGGGCCACTGGCTACACCTTC; v_call: TRBV14; j_call: TRBJ1-2; clone_size: -; cdr3_length: 14; d_call: -
cdr3_aa: CASSYIASNEQFF; cdr3_nt: TGTGCCAGCAGTTATATAGCCTCCAATGAGCAGTTCTTC; v_call: TRBV6-5; j_call: TRBJ2-1; clone_size: few; cdr3_length: 13; d_call: -
cdr3_aa: CATSASGLAKNIQYF; cdr3_nt: TGTGCCACCAGTGCTTCAGGGTTAGCCAAAAACATTCAGTACTTC; v_call: TRBV24-1; j_call: TRBJ2-4; clone_size: -; cdr3_length: 15; d_call: -
cdr3_aa: CASSARGDTQYF; cdr3_nt: TGTGCCAGTAGTGCCCGGGGGGATACGCAGTATTTT; v_call: TRBV19; j_call: TRBJ2-3; clone_size: -; cdr3_length: 12; d_call: -
cdr3_aa: CATSRGTSGGPAGNEQFF; cdr3_nt: TGTGCCACCAGCAGGGGGACTAGCGGGGGGCCCGCCGGGAATGAGCAGTTCTTC; v_call: TRBV15; j_call: TRBJ2-1; clone_size: -; cdr3_length: 18; d_call: TRBD2
cdr3_aa: CASERLAGMGDTQYF; cdr3_nt: TGTGCCAGCGAGCGACTAGCGGGGATGGGAGATACGCAGTATTTT; v_call: TRBV6-5; j_call: TRBJ2-3; clone_size: few; cdr3_length: 15; d_call: TRBD2
cdr3_aa: CASRGTGGGYGYTF; cdr3_nt: TGTGCCAGCAGGGGGACAGGGGGGGGCTATGGCTACACCTTC; v_call: TRBV13; j_call: TRBJ1-2; clone_size: -; cdr3_length: 14; d_call: TRBD1
cdr3_aa: CASSRGNEKLFF; cdr3_nt: TGTGCCAGCAGCAGGGGGAATGAAAAACTGTTTTTT; v_call: TRBV5-5; j_call: TRBJ1-4; clone_size: -; cdr3_length: 12; d_call: -
cdr3_aa: CASSQGLREGAGELFF; cdr3_nt: TGTGCCAGCAGCCAAGGACTGCGGGAGGGGGCCGGGGAGCTGTTTTTT; v_call: TRBV5-4; j_call: TRBJ2-2; clone_size: -; cdr3_length: 16; d_call: TRBD2
cdr3_aa: CASSPLPGWYEQYF; cdr3_nt: TGTGCCAGCTCACCACTGCCAGGGTGGTACGAGCAGTACTTC; v_call: TRBV18; j_call: TRBJ2-7; clone_size: few; cdr3_length: 14; d_call: -
cdr3_aa: CASSVGTSGWTYNEQFF; cdr3_nt: TGTGCCAGCAGCGTCGGGACTAGCGGGTGGACCTACAATGAGCAGTTCTTC; v_call: TRBV9; j_call: TRBJ2-1; clone_size: -; cdr3_length: 17; d_call: TRBD2
cdr3_aa: CASSFVASGTDTQYF; cdr3_nt: TGTGCCAGCAGCTTTGTGGCTAGCGGCACAGATACGCAGTATTTT; v_call: TRBV7-9; j_call: TRBJ2-3; clone_size: -; cdr3_length: 15; d_call: -
cdr3_aa: CASSLQGQGNTIYF; cdr3_nt: TGTGCCAGCAGCCTACAGGGGCAGGGAAACACCATATATTTT; v_call: TRBV5-5; j_call: TRBJ1-3; clone_size: -; cdr3_length: 14; d_call: TRBD1
cdr3_aa: CASSTPTSAQPYF; cdr3_nt: TGTGCCAGCAGTACCCCCACTAGCGCGCAACCGTACTTC; v_call: TRBV6-6; j_call: TRBJ2-5; clone_size: -; cdr3_length: 13; d_call: TRBD2
cdr3_aa: CAFLAGGGETQYF; cdr3_nt: TGTGCCTTCTTAGCGGGAGGGGGGGAGACCCAGTACTTC; v_call: TRBV30; j_call: TRBJ2-5; clone_size: -; cdr3_length: 13; d_call: TRBD2
cdr3_aa: CASSPTGGANTEAFF; cdr3_nt: TGTGCCAGCAGTCCCACAGGGGGCGCGAACACTGAAGCTTTCTTT; v_call: TRBV6-5; j_call: TRBJ1-1; clone_size: -; cdr3_length: 15; d_call: TRBD1
cdr3_aa: CASSQGRGAQETQYF; cdr3_nt: TGTGCCAGCAGCCAAGGGCGGGGGGCCCAAGAGACCCAGTACTTC; v_call: TRBV4-2; j_call: TRBJ2-5; clone_size: -; cdr3_length: 15; d_call: TRBD2
cdr3_aa: CAWSLGLENYEQYF; cdr3_nt: TGTGCCTGGAGCCTGGGGCTAGAAAACTACGAGCAGTACTTC; v_call: TRBV30; j_call: TRBJ2-7; clone_size: -; cdr3_length: 14; d_call: -
cdr3_aa: CASSLGGATDTQYF; cdr3_nt: TGTGCCAGCAGCTTGGGGGGGGCCACAGATACGCAGTATTTT; v_call: TRBV11-3; j_call: TRBJ2-3; clone_size: -; cdr3_length: 14; d_call: -
cdr3_aa: CASTRFRGNEQFF; cdr3_nt: TGTGCCAGCACCCGTTTTAGGGGGAATGAGCAGTTCTTC; v_call: TRBV28; j_call: TRBJ2-1; clone_size: -; cdr3_length: 13; d_call: -
cdr3_aa: CASSGGLATNTQYF; cdr3_nt: TGCGCCAGCAGCGGCGGACTAGCGACTAATACGCAGTATTTT; v_call: TRBV5-1; j_call: TRBJ2-3; clone_size: few; cdr3_length: 14; d_call: TRBD2
cdr3_aa: CASSKQASYGYTF; cdr3_nt: TGTGCCAGTAGTAAGCAGGCTTCCTATGGCTACACCTTC; v_call: TRBV19; j_call: TRBJ1-2; clone_size: few; cdr3_length: 13; d_call: -
cdr3_aa: CASSQDRATGQFF; cdr3_nt: TGTGCCAGCAGCCAAGATCGGGCGACAGGGCAGTTCTTC; v_call: TRBV3-1/TRBV3-2; j_call: TRBJ2-1; clone_size: -; cdr3_length: 13; d_call: -
cdr3_aa: CASSFVPVHEQYF; cdr3_nt: TGTGCCAGCAGTTTTGTCCCGGTCCACGAGCAGTACTTC; v_call: TRBV28; j_call: TRBJ2-7; clone_size: few; cdr3_length: 13; d_call: -
cdr3_aa: CSASLRSSGANVLTF; cdr3_nt: TGCAGTGCTAGTCTCAGGTCCTCTGGGGCCAACGTCCTGACTTTC; v_call: TRBV20-1; j_call: TRBJ2-6; clone_size: -; cdr3_length: 15; d_call: -
cdr3_aa: CASSVGSDGEKLFF; cdr3_nt: TGTGCCAGCAGCGTAGGAAGCGATGGGGAAAAACTGTTTTTT; v_call: TRBV9; j_call: TRBJ1-4; clone_size: -; cdr3_length: 14; d_call: -